This is a list of T cell receptor beta chains from one sample in a study of shared clonotypes between healthy human individuals. Profiled with immunoSEQ multiplex PCR; TCRdb holds only in-frame clones, not every one. The repertoire holds over 400,000 clones, with more than 75% as singletons. Sequencing used PBMCs. Receptors originate from a woman aged 40 to 50 in good health. Some clones in this sample may be carry-over from other donors' samples. CDR3s include the opening cysteine and the closing phenylalanine or tryptophan. The D gene is left open where the match is weak. Clone size, where shown, is once, few, many, or a class for clones that have expanded.

J gene	V gene	D gene	CDR3 length	clone size	CDR3 protein	CDR3 DNA
TRBJ2-2	TRBV7-2	-	15	-	CASSSTRGDAGELFF	TGTGCCAGCAGCTCCACAAGAGGGGATGCCGGGGAGCTGTTTTTT
TRBJ1-2	TRBV19	TRBD1	15	-	CASNQRPGQAFGYTF	TGTGCCAGTAACCAACGACCGGGACAGGCATTTGGCTACACCTTC
TRBJ2-1	TRBV7-3	TRBD2	15	-	CASSLMPGGVNEQFF	TGTGCCAGCAGCTTAATGCCGGGAGGGGTCAATGAGCAGTTCTTC
TRBJ2-1	TRBV11-1	-	14	-	CASSLIRTGNEQFF	TGTGCCAGCAGCTTAATAAGGACTGGGAATGAGCAGTTCTTC
TRBJ2-1	TRBV6-4	-	15	-	CASSRGDSSYNEQFF	TGTGCCAGCAGTCGCGGGGACAGCTCCTACAATGAGCAGTTCTTC
TRBJ2-7	TRBV5-1	-	11	-	CASSVLNEQYF	TGCGCCAGCAGCGTTCTCAACGAGCAGTACTTC
TRBJ2-2	TRBV11-3	TRBD1	15	-	CASSYPGQDTGELFF	TGTGCCAGCAGCTATCCGGGACAGGACACCGGGGAGCTGTTTTTT
TRBJ1-4	TRBV6-5	-	14	-	CASSTGLANEKLFF	TGTGCCAGCAGTACAGGGTTGGCTAATGAAAAACTGTTTTTT
TRBJ2-3	TRBV5-1	-	14	once	CASSLGRATDTQYF	TGCGCCAGCAGCTTGGGCAGGGCCACAGATACGCAGTATTTT
TRBJ1-2	TRBV14	-	15	-	CASSFRGTDVDGYTF	TGTGCCAGCAGCTTTCGCGGGACCGACGTCGACGGCTACACCTTC
TRBJ2-5	TRBV5-4	TRBD2	15	-	CASSVEGLVKETQYF	TGTGCCAGCAGCGTAGAGGGACTAGTGAAAGAGACCCAGTACTTC
TRBJ1-2	TRBV5-6	-	13	-	CASSTISNYGYTF	TGTGCCAGCAGCACCATCTCTAACTATGGCTACACCTTC
TRBJ2-5	TRBV11-2	TRBD2	17	-	CASSLTPGLARQETQYF	TGTGCCAGCAGCTTAACCCCCGGACTAGCTCGTCAAGAGACCCAGTACTTC
TRBJ2-7	TRBV19	-	14	-	CASSSTGSLYEQYF	TGTGCCAGTAGTTCGACAGGCTCGCTCTACGAGCAGTACTTC
TRBJ2-4	TRBV2	-	12	-	CASSWDTNIQYF	TGTGCCAGCAGTTGGGACACTAACATTCAGTACTTC
TRBJ1-2	TRBV7-2	-	12	-	CASKRINYGYTF	TGTGCCAGCAAACGGATTAACTATGGCTACACCTTC
TRBJ2-5	TRBV2	-	15	-	CASKSQGGGKETQYF	TGTGCCAGCAAATCACAGGGAGGGGGCAAAGAGACCCAGTACTTC
TRBJ2-2	TRBV4-2	-	15	-	CASSQDAGNTGELFF	TGTGCCAGCAGCCAAGACGCGGGAAACACCGGGGAGCTGTTTTTT
TRBJ2-2	TRBV6-4	TRBD2	19	few	CASSDSSLTSGSVTGELFF	TGTGCCAGCAGTGACTCTTCCTTGACTAGCGGGAGTGTCACCGGGGAGCTGTTTTTT
TRBJ2-1	TRBV11-2	TRBD2	15	-	CASRFRGLADNEQFF	TGTGCCAGCAGGTTTAGGGGACTAGCGGACAATGAGCAGTTCTTC
TRBJ2-1	TRBV7-2	TRBD2	15	-	CASSLVKLAANEQFF	TGTGCCAGCAGCTTAGTAAAGCTAGCGGCAAATGAGCAGTTCTTC
TRBJ2-7	TRBV28	-	13	-	CASRAGATYEQYF	TGTGCCAGCAGGGCCGGGGCCACCTACGAGCAGTACTTC
TRBJ1-4	TRBV7-9	TRBD1	14	-	CASSSQTGGEKLFF	TGTGCCAGCAGCTCCCAGACAGGGGGTGAAAAACTGTTTTTT
TRBJ2-3	TRBV4-1	-	20	-	CASSRLIGKDRWTSTDTQYF	TGCGCCAGCAGCCGTTTAATTGGGAAAGACCGATGGACTAGCACAGATACGCAGTATTTT
TRBJ1-5	TRBV2	TRBD1	14	-	CASRAQGTHQPQHF	TGTGCCAGCAGGGCACAGGGGACCCATCAGCCCCAGCATTTT
TRBJ2-5	TRBV7-6	-	14	-	CASSPNTAQETQYF	TGTGCCAGCAGCCCAAATACCGCCCAAGAGACCCAGTACTTC
TRBJ2-2	TRBV28	TRBD1	21	-	CASIPRGWGQGADRNTGELFF	TGTGCCAGCATCCCTAGGGGGTGGGGACAGGGGGCGGATCGGAACACCGGGGAGCTGTTTTTT
TRBJ2-5	TRBV30	TRBD2	15	-	CAWSARAGAQETQYF	TGTGCCTGGAGTGCCCGAGCGGGAGCTCAAGAGACCCAGTACTTC
TRBJ2-1	TRBV7-3	TRBD2	16	-	CASSLERLAGRDEQFF	TGTGCCAGCAGCCTCGAGAGACTAGCGGGAAGGGATGAGCAGTTCTTC
TRBJ2-2	TRBV7-8	TRBD2	18	-	CASTLRGLAGGHTGELFF	TGTGCCAGCACCCTGCGGGGACTAGCGGGAGGGCATACCGGGGAGCTGTTTTTT
TRBJ1-5	TRBV28	-	12	few	CASGGGNQPQHF	TGTGCCTCAGGCGGAGGGAATCAGCCCCAGCATTTT
TRBJ1-4	TRBV5-4	TRBD1	12	-	CATGTANEKLFF	TGTGCCACCGGGACAGCTAATGAAAAACTGTTTTTT
TRBJ2-7	TRBV15	-	11	-	CATSRGTEQYF	TGTGCCACCAGCAGAGGTACGGAGCAGTACTTC
TRBJ2-5	TRBV7-2	-	15	-	CASSFAPTGEETQYF	TGTGCCAGCAGCTTTGCTCCTACGGGGGAAGAGACCCAGTACTTC
TRBJ2-7	TRBV29-1	-	13	-	CSVVRGLGREQYF	TGCAGCGTTGTACGGGGTTTGGGTCGTGAGCAGTACTTC
TRBJ2-1	TRBV2	TRBD2	19	once	CASSQRTSGRSGMWDEQFF	TGTGCCAGCAGTCAAAGGACTAGCGGGAGGTCGGGAATGTGGGATGAGCAGTTCTTC
TRBJ2-2	TRBV29-1	-	14	-	CSVGVGGNTGELFF	TGCAGCGTTGGGGTAGGAGGGAACACCGGGGAGCTGTTTTTT
TRBJ1-5	TRBV6-1	TRBD1	15	-	CASREAGQYNQPQHF	TGTGCCAGCAGAGAAGCGGGACAGTATAATCAGCCCCAGCATTTT
TRBJ2-1	TRBV28	TRBD2	14	many	CASRGLAGHNEQFF	TGTGCCAGCAGGGGACTAGCGGGGCACAATGAGCAGTTCTTC
TRBJ2-1	TRBV11-1	-	12	-	CASSLLGNEQFF	TGTGCCAGCAGCTTACTCGGCAATGAGCAGTTCTTC
TRBJ1-2	TRBV2	TRBD1	13	-	CASGTGYMLGYTF	TGTGCCAGTGGGACAGGTTATATGTTAGGCTACACCTTC
TRBJ2-2	TRBV7-2	TRBD2	17	-	CASSFSSLAGVAGELFF	TGTGCCAGCAGCTTCTCTTCCCTAGCGGGCGTCGCCGGGGAGCTGTTTTTT
TRBJ2-1	TRBV5-3	TRBD1	15	-	CASSFGTGGLNEQFF	TGTGCCAGCAGCTTCGGGACAGGGGGCCTCAATGAGCAGTTCTTC
TRBJ1-1	TRBV11-2	-	13	few	CACGEQGNTEAFF	TGTGCCTGCGGGGAACAGGGTAACACTGAAGCTTTCTTT
TRBJ2-3	TRBV7-3	TRBD2	15	-	CASSLVAGAGDTQYF	TGTGCCAGCAGCTTAGTAGCGGGAGCTGGAGATACGCAGTATTTT
TRBJ2-5	TRBV7-2	-	14	-	CASSLSWGGETQYF	TGTGCCAGCAGCTTGAGCTGGGGAGGAGAGACCCAGTACTTC
TRBJ2-7	TRBV18	TRBD2	18	-	CASSPVSPSSGRVYEQYF	TGTGCCAGCTCACCAGTATCCCCGTCTAGCGGGAGGGTCTACGAGCAGTACTTC
TRBJ2-7	TRBV9	TRBD2	14	-	CASSVTSGSYEQYF	TGTGCCAGCAGCGTTACTAGCGGGAGCTACGAGCAGTACTTC
TRBJ2-7	TRBV30	-	12	-	CAWSWTQYEQYF	TGTGCCTGGAGTTGGACCCAATACGAGCAGTACTTC